This is a list of T cell receptor beta chains from one sample in a study of blood T cell repertoires in COVID-19. Repertoires were generated with immunoSEQ multiplex PCR, while TCRdb's copy carries only in-frame clones and drops some. The sample includes around 230,000 clones, roughly 90% of them seen just once. Sequenced input: PBMCs or T cells enriched from blood (not recorded which). Every receptor here comes from a woman aged 40 to 50 with acute COVID-19. Both conserved end residues are part of each CDR3. A D gene is named only where the DNA matches it firmly. Some rows have no size entry. The others give once, few or many, or a class for an expanded clone.

V	size	J	D	DNA	CDR3
TRBV3-1/TRBV3-2	.	TRBJ1-3	.	TGTGCCAGCAGCCAGATGGGGGGGACCCGCTCTGGAAACACCATATATTTT	CASSQMGGTRSGNTIYF
TRBV14	.	TRBJ1-2	.	TGTGCCAGCAGCCAGCAGGGTGGATCCACGGGCACCTTC	CASSQQGGSTGTF
TRBV5-5	.	TRBJ1-2	TRBD1	TGTGCCAGCAGCCCCGGGACAGGGGCTTTCTATGGCTACACCTTC	CASSPGTGAFYGYTF
TRBV6-5	.	TRBJ1-1	TRBD1	TGTGCCAGCACGGACAGGGGAGGGACTGAAGCTTTCTTT	CASTDRGGTEAFF
TRBV7-2	few	TRBJ1-3	TRBD1	TGTGCCAGCAGCTTGGACAGGGGAGTTGGAAACACCATATATTTT	CASSLDRGVGNTIYF
TRBV28	.	TRBJ2-3	TRBD1	TGTGCCAGCAGTGCCTGGACAGGCAACACAGATACGCAGTATTTT	CASSAWTGNTDTQYF
TRBV7-2	once	TRBJ2-2	TRBD1	TGTGCCAGCAGCCCGAAAGGGGGGACAGGGTCCACCGGGGAGCTGTTTTTT	CASSPKGGTGSTGELFF
TRBV14	.	TRBJ1-2	.	TGTGCCAGCAGCCAACTTCTTTTGGCTGGCTACACCTTC	CASSQLLLAGYTF
TRBV7-9	few	TRBJ1-4	TRBD1	TGTGCCAGCAGCCCCCCCGGGACAGGCAATGAAAAACTGTTTTTT	CASSPPGTGNEKLFF
TRBV2	.	TRBJ1-5	.	TGTGCCAGCAGTGAAGTAAGTTCGGCGGGCAATCAGCCCCAGCATTTT	CASSEVSSAGNQPQHF
TRBV27	.	TRBJ2-5	TRBD2	TGTGCCAGCAGTTTTCTAGCGGGGAGATTGGAGACCCAGTACTTC	CASSFLAGRLETQYF
TRBV7-2	.	TRBJ2-2	.	TGTGCCAGCAGCTCCCCATTAGCCGGGGAGCTGTTTTTT	CASSSPLAGELFF
TRBV20-1	.	TRBJ2-1	.	TGCAGTGCTAGTCTCGGGGACATTTGGTTCTTC	CSASLGDIWFF
TRBV27	.	TRBJ1-6	TRBD1	TGTGCCAGCAGTTTCCAAGTCGCCGGGACAGGCGCGGGTTCACCCCTCCACTTT	CASSFQVAGTGAGSPLHF
TRBV18	.	TRBJ1-1	.	TGTGCCAGCTCACCAGGGTTCGCGGACACTGAAGCTTTCTTT	CASSPGFADTEAFF
TRBV2	.	TRBJ1-5	TRBD1	TGTGCCAGCAAAAAACAGGGGGCCGGCAATCAGCCCCAGCATTTT	CASKKQGAGNQPQHF